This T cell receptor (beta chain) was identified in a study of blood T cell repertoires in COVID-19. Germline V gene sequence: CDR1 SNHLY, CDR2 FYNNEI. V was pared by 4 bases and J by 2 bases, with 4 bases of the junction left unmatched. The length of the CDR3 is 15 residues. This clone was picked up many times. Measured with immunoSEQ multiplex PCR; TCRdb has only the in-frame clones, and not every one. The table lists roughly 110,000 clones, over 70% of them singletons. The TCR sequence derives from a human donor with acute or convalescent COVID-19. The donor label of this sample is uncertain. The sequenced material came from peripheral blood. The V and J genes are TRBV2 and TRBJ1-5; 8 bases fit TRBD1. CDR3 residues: CASSVSTGGNQPQHF. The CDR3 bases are TGTGCCAGCAGTGTCTCGACAGGGGGCAATCAGCCCCAGCATTTT.